Listed below are T cell receptor beta chains from one sample, sequenced in a study of vaccination and CD4 T cells after COVID-19. TCRdb fed the PCR reads into MiXCR, producing one record per CDR3 protein. The table has 11,000 or so distinct CDR3 sequences, approximately 69% seen once. The antigens of these receptors remain unknown. What was sequenced was CD4+ T cells from blood, cultured in vitro. The origin of the receptors is a human donor who had recovered from COVID-19. Both conserved end residues are part of each CDR3. A D gene is named only where the DNA matches it firmly. For some rows the clone size is stated as once, few or many, or as a class when expanded; others skip it.

cdr3_length	clone_size	v_call	j_call	d_call	cdr3_nt	cdr3_aa
14	-	TRBV7-2	TRBJ1-4	-	TGTGCCAGCAGCTTAGGTCTAGCGTCGGAAAAACTGTTTTTT	CASSLGLASEKLFF
13	-	TRBV2	TRBJ2-3	TRBD2	TGTGCCAGCCTAGCGGGGGGACGGGATACGCAGTATTTT	CASLAGGRDTQYF
15	-	TRBV20-1	TRBJ1-2	TRBD1	TGCAGTGCGCCGCCACGACAGGGGACAGTACTATGGCTAACCTTC	CSAPPRQGTVLWLTF
15	-	TRBV20-1	TRBJ1-4	-	TGCAGTGCTCCACTAATAGCAGGGCTGGGGGAACAACTGTTTTTT	CSAPLIAGLGEQLFF
16	medium-sized	TRBV12-3/TRBV12-4	TRBJ2-7	TRBD2	TGTGCCAGCAGTTTAGCCACTGGACTAGCGGGAAGCGAGCAGTACTTC	CASSLATGLAGSEQYF
17	-	TRBV30	TRBJ1-1	TRBD1	TGTGCCTGGAGTGTAAGGTCTTTCCAGGGGGACGCCACTGAAGCTTTCTTT	CAWSVRSFQGDATEAFF
15	-	TRBV6-2/TRBV6-3	TRBJ2-3	-	TGTGCCAGCAGGAGGGACTCCGGTGGTTCGGATACGCAGTATTTT	CASRRDSGGSDTQYF
14	-	TRBV20-1	TRBJ2-1	TRBD2	TGCAGTGCCTGGTTGCGGGAGGGCCGCAATGAGCAGTTCTTC	CSAWLREGRNEQFF
16	-	TRBV28	TRBJ2-3	TRBD1	TGTGCCAGCAGTAACCCCGGGACAGGGAGCACAGATACGCAGTATTTT	CASSNPGTGSTDTQYF
12	once	TRBV2	TRBJ1-1	-	TGTGCCAGCATGAGCGGGGTCACTGAAGCTTTCTTT	CASMSGVTEAFF
15	-	TRBV20-1	TRBJ1-1	TRBD1	TGCAGTGCTAGAGGGGTGACAGGGCCGGCCACTGAAGCTTTCTTT	CSARGVTGPATEAFF
14	-	TRBV19	TRBJ2-2	-	TGTGCGGGGCGGGGCGGAGCGAACACCGGGGAGCTGTTTTTT	CAGRGGANTGELFF
16	-	TRBV15	TRBJ2-4	-	TGTGCCACCAGCAGAGAACAGGGCTTCGGGGGAAACATTCAGTACTTC	CATSREQGFGGNIQYF
13	-	TRBV2	TRBJ1-6	-	TGTGCCAGCAGAGGGCGGGAGAATTCACCCCTCCACTTT	CASRGRENSPLHF
14	-	TRBV7-9	TRBJ1-1	-	TGTGCCAGCAGCCTAGCCGAGGGTGGGGACAAAGCTTTCTTT	CASSLAEGGDKAFF
13	once	TRBV7-2	TRBJ1-2	-	TGTGCCAGCAGCCTCAACAGCCCACGTCGCTACACCTTC	CASSLNSPRRYTF
14	-	TRBV7-2	TRBJ2-7	TRBD2	TGTGCCAGCAGCTTAAGACTAGCGGGCTACGAGCAGTACTTC	CASSLRLAGYEQYF